This record looks at one T cell receptor (beta chain) sequence and its context. This clone was observed a single time. The specificity of this receptor is unknown. Base qualities are not recorded, but no much larger clone differs from it by a single base. Library prep was done by the immunoSEQ multiplex PCR assay. The published analysis was carried out like this. A statistical classification framework was built for diagnosing cytomegalovirus status from the catalog of TCR beta chain sequences. Drawn from immuneACCESS, this table holds only the in-frame rearrangements with V and J called that TCRdb kept. Clones are partly lost; checked studies trace under half to an unresolved V gene and leave the rest unexplained. D and trimming come from the DNA, and the V and J calls and clone size come from that table. In this sample the table shows approximately 150,000 clones, approximately 88% of which occur a single time. Roughly a tenth of the sample goes to the ten largest clones.

This sample is part of a study of cytomegalovirus exposure and HLA in healthy donors (dated by TCRdb to about 2017). Looking at the study overall: A later analysis indicated that the 100 to 150 validation repertoires were generated on the platform also employed for the approximately 700 repertoires of the first cohort. A separate validation cohort of about 110 different subjects was used in addition to the roughly 700-subject first cohort. The study aimed to test whether signatures of past pathogen exposure could be identified by cataloging public T cell receptors. To predict cytomegalovirus infection status, the study combined high-throughput TCR immunosequencing, statistical association of individual TCRs with disease status, and machine learning. The investigation overall reported the following: According to the authors, the approach could potentially be generalized to other disease states and immunological phenotypes. Cytomegalovirus status was reported to be diagnosed by the classifier with high specificity and sensitivity in both the original and validation cohorts. The study listed approximately 160 TCR beta chains as associated with cytomegalovirus. In vitro tests confirmed that a few of the cytomegalovirus-associated TCR beta chains recognize cytomegalovirus antigens. Across donors, most TCR sequences were observed very rarely, whereas some public TCRs were present in many individuals. In a later analysis, TCRs clustered in the first cohort were found to also tend to co-occur in the roughly 120 validation repertoires, with 90% to 95% of cluster scores above 0. All 120 or so repertoires were used to score co-occurrence in the validation cohort in a later analysis, because that analysis had no HLA typing for the cohort.

The donors were included in the validation cohort of 130 or so subjects, a group kept apart from the approximately 650-subject first cohort. The sequence derives from a man younger than 45 in good health and CMV-seropositive. The source material was PBMCs.

CDR3 loop: CASSLGTGQFF. The DNA sequence is given as TGTGCCAGCAGCTTGGGGACAGGGCAGTTCTTC. This chain joins TRBV5-6 to TRBJ2-1; 7 bases in the junction line up with TRBD1. V lost 0 bases and J lost 12 bases, and the count of bases not matched to a germline gene is 0. The CDR3 numbers 11 residues from cysteine through phenylalanine. The kept DNA is CDR3 alone, 33 bases in frame from the first base. CDR1 SGHDT and CDR2 YYEEEE are derived from the germline V gene.